The rows below give T cell receptor beta chains drawn from one sample of a study of T cell repertoires in MIS-A myocarditis. Measured with immunoSEQ multiplex PCR; TCRdb has only the in-frame clones, and not every one. The profile shows fewer than 15,000 clones, over 70% of them singletons. The source material was left ventricle heart tissue obtained at autopsy. Receptors originate from a man aged 18-30 years with fulminant myocarditis from multisystem inflammatory syndrome in adults (MIS-A) after COVID-19. The CDR3 runs from the conserved cysteine through the conserved F or W. D genes are given only for firm matches. Part of the rows lack a size; the others show once, few, many or a class for expanded clones.

cdr3_nt,cdr3_aa,d_call,v_call,clone_size,j_call
TGTGCCAGCAGCTTAGATCTCGTAACTAATGGCTACACCTTC,CASSLDLVTNGYTF,NA,TRBV11-2,NA,TRBJ1-2
TGTGCCAGCAGCTCCCCTCCGGAAAGTGGTGCTACTAACTATGGCTACACCTTC,CASSSPPESGATNYGYTF,NA,TRBV7-9,once,TRBJ1-2
TGTGCCAGCAGTTACGAGGACATATATGAAGCTTTCTTT,CASSYEDIYEAFF,NA,TRBV6-6,NA,TRBJ1-1
TGTGCCAGCAGTGAATTAGCGGGGGAGGCCTACGAGCAGTACTTC,CASSELAGEAYEQYF,TRBD2,TRBV2,NA,TRBJ2-7
TGTGCCATGGGGGTACGCTCTGGCTACACCTTC,CAMGVRSGYTF,NA,TRBV13,NA,TRBJ1-2
TGTGCCAGCAGCCAGGACAGTTTGCTCACTGAAGCTTTCTTT,CASSQDSLLTEAFF,NA,TRBV7-9,NA,TRBJ1-1
TGTGCCAGCAGCTCACAGGGGGCTAATGGCTACACCTTC,CASSSQGANGYTF,TRBD1,TRBV7-2,NA,TRBJ1-2
TGTGCCAGCAGCCCTCAAGTCCGCGGGGGCACTGAAGCTTTCTTT,CASSPQVRGGTEAFF,NA,TRBV4-2,few,TRBJ1-1
TGTGCCAGCAGCTTATCGACAGGCGAAGCTTTCTTT,CASSLSTGEAFF,NA,TRBV11-1,NA,TRBJ1-1
TGCGCCAGCAGCCGAGCTCAGGGAGACACAGATACGCAGTATTTT,CASSRAQGDTDTQYF,NA,TRBV4-1,once,TRBJ2-3
TGTGCCAGCAGCTTGCCGCGGGGGGACGAGCAGTACTTC,CASSLPRGDEQYF,TRBD2,TRBV5-6,NA,TRBJ2-7
TGTGCCAGCAGCGAAGGGTGGCAGACCCAGTACTTC,CASSEGWQTQYF,NA,TRBV3-1/TRBV3-2,NA,TRBJ2-5
TGTGCCAGCAGCGTATCCCCGCGGCAGGCCCAAGAGACCCAGTACTTC,CASSVSPRQAQETQYF,NA,TRBV9,NA,TRBJ2-5
TGTGCCAGCAGCTTAGAACGGTACGAGCAGTACTTC,CASSLERYEQYF,NA,TRBV11-2,few,TRBJ2-7
TGTGCCAGCAGCCGGGACGGTAACAATCAGCCCCAGCATTTT,CASSRDGNNQPQHF,NA,TRBV5-6,NA,TRBJ1-5
TGTGCCATCAGTGAAAGAATGGGACAGGGAAATCAGCCCCAGCATTTT,CAISERMGQGNQPQHF,TRBD1,TRBV10-3,NA,TRBJ1-5
TGTGCCAGCACCCCTAGTCAGGGGGCTAGGAACACTGAAGCTTTCTTT,CASTPSQGARNTEAFF,TRBD1,TRBV28,NA,TRBJ1-1
TGTGCCAGCAGTTACTCCAGGGGACCTGAAGCTTTCTTT,CASSYSRGPEAFF,NA,TRBV6-5,NA,TRBJ1-1
TGTGCCAGCAGCCCCACCATCTCCGGAGTAGTCTACGAGCAGTACTTC,CASSPTISGVVYEQYF,NA,TRBV7-9,NA,TRBJ2-7
TGTGCCACCAGCAAAGGGGAGGGAATTAACTATGGCTACACCTTC,CATSKGEGINYGYTF,NA,TRBV15,few,TRBJ1-2
TGTGCCAGTAGTGCCGACAGGAATCAGCCCCAGCATTTT,CASSADRNQPQHF,NA,TRBV19,NA,TRBJ1-5
TGCGCCAGCAGCTCGAAGACTAGCGGGAGTATAAACGAGCAGTACTTC,CASSSKTSGSINEQYF,TRBD2,TRBV5-1,NA,TRBJ2-7
TGCGCCAGCAGCTGGTATGGACAGGGATTTTCAGATACGCAGTATTTT,CASSWYGQGFSDTQYF,TRBD1,TRBV5-1,NA,TRBJ2-3
TGTGCCAGCAGTCCAACCCCTCTGACTAGCGGGAGCTACGAGCAGTACTTC,CASSPTPLTSGSYEQYF,TRBD2,TRBV28,few,TRBJ2-7
TGTGCCAGTAGTGTTCCCTACCGGGACAACGACTATGGCTACACCTTC,CASSVPYRDNDYGYTF,NA,TRBV19,NA,TRBJ1-2
TGTGCCAGCAGCTTGACCGAGCCCAACTATGGCTACACCTTC,CASSLTEPNYGYTF,NA,TRBV11-2,NA,TRBJ1-2
TGTGCCAGCAGCGCCCAGGGGGCCGGCACAGATACGCAGTATTTT,CASSAQGAGTDTQYF,TRBD1,TRBV9,NA,TRBJ2-3
TGCGCCAGCAGCTTGGGACAGGAGACCGGGGAGCTGTTTTTT,CASSLGQETGELFF,NA,TRBV5-1,NA,TRBJ2-2
TGTGCCAGCAGCTTATTTCCTCCCAAAGGGTACACAGATACGCAGTATTTT,CASSLFPPKGYTDTQYF,NA,TRBV7-9,NA,TRBJ2-3
TGTGCCAGCAGCTTAGCAGGACAGGGGCCCTCTAATCAGCCCCAGCATTTT,CASSLAGQGPSNQPQHF,TRBD1,TRBV7-8,NA,TRBJ1-5
TGTGCCAGCAGCCAAGATTTACGCAGCGGCAGGAAAGACTATGGCTACACCTTC,CASSQDLRSGRKDYGYTF,NA,TRBV3-1/TRBV3-2,few,TRBJ1-2
TGTGCCAGCAGAGGAACTGGGGAAGGACTTAACTATGGCTACACCTTC,CASRGTGEGLNYGYTF,NA,TRBV25-1,once,TRBJ1-2
TGTGCCACCGGACGACAGGGGGAAGAGACCCAGTACTTC,CATGRQGEETQYF,TRBD1,TRBV24-1,few,TRBJ2-5
TGTGCCAGCAGCCGGGACTCGACAACTTACAATGAGCAGTTCTTC,CASSRDSTTYNEQFF,NA,TRBV7-3,NA,TRBJ2-1
TGTGCCAGCACCTGGGCGGAGAGAATTGGCGAAGCTTTCTTT,CASTWAERIGEAFF,NA,TRBV6-5,NA,TRBJ1-1
TGTGCCATCAGGGCTAGCGGGAGCTCCTACGAGCAGTACTTC,CAIRASGSSYEQYF,TRBD2,TRBV10-3,few,TRBJ2-7
TGTGCCAGCAGTAGGACGTACAATGAGCAGTTCTTC,CASSRTYNEQFF,NA,TRBV6-2/TRBV6-3,NA,TRBJ2-1
TGCAGCGCAACCAGCAGTTTCCCAGATACGCAGTATTTT,CSATSSFPDTQYF,NA,TRBV29-1,NA,TRBJ2-3
TGTGCCTGGTCACCCTTTACAGGGTCTTTTGACCGGAACACCGGGGAGCTGTTTTTT,CAWSPFTGSFDRNTGELFF,NA,TRBV30,once,TRBJ2-2
TGTGCCAGCAGCGTACTGGTGACAGGGTATGAGCAGTTCTTC,CASSVLVTGYEQFF,TRBD1,TRBV9,NA,TRBJ2-1
TGTGCCAGCACCGACAGACTCTCTGGGGCCAACGTCCTGACTTTC,CASTDRLSGANVLTF,NA,TRBV7-9,few,TRBJ2-6
TGTGCCAGCAGCCAAGGCAGGGGGCTCGGTCAGCCCCAGCATTTT,CASSQGRGLGQPQHF,TRBD1,TRBV3-1/TRBV3-2,NA,TRBJ1-5
TGTGCCAGGCGCAGGGTCCACGAGACCCAGTACTTC,CARRRVHETQYF,NA,TRBV19,NA,TRBJ2-5
TGTGCCAGCAGCTTAGATCGGGTTTCTAGCGGAAAATACAATGAGCAGTTCTTC,CASSLDRVSSGKYNEQFF,TRBD2,TRBV7-2,NA,TRBJ2-1
TGTGCCAGCAGCTTACCCAGACTAGAGGGCACTGAAGCTTTCTTT,CASSLPRLEGTEAFF,NA,TRBV7-9,few,TRBJ1-1
TGTGCCAGTAGTATACCGAGGGACACCTCGACCCGTCAGCCCCAGCATTTT,CASSIPRDTSTRQPQHF,NA,TRBV19,few,TRBJ1-5
TGTGAGGACAGGGACTCGGAGCAGTTCTTC,CEDRDSEQFF,TRBD1,TRBV5-8,NA,TRBJ2-1
TGCGCCAGCAGCTTACAGAACACAAACTACGAGCAGTACTTC,CASSLQNTNYEQYF,NA,TRBV5-1,NA,TRBJ2-7
TGTGCCAGCAGCAGGACAGGGAGAGGCTCTGGAAACACCATATATTTT,CASSRTGRGSGNTIYF,TRBD1,TRBV11-3,NA,TRBJ1-3
TGTGCCAGCAGCGTAGGGGATGCAGTACAAGAGACCCAGTACTTC,CASSVGDAVQETQYF,NA,TRBV9,NA,TRBJ2-5
TGTGCCAGTAGTACTGGGACAGCAACTAATGAAAAACTGTTTTTT,CASSTGTATNEKLFF,TRBD1,TRBV19,NA,TRBJ1-4
TGTGCCAGCAGCGGGTGGCCCGGCAACGAGCAGTACTTC,CASSGWPGNEQYF,NA,TRBV7-9,NA,TRBJ2-7
TGTGCCAGCAGCTATGGGACTAGCGGTGACAATGAGCAGTTCTTC,CASSYGTSGDNEQFF,TRBD2,TRBV7-3,NA,TRBJ2-1
TGTGCCAGCAGCCCATGGGGGCGGGGGCTTTACTACGAGCAGTACTTC,CASSPWGRGLYYEQYF,NA,TRBV5-6,NA,TRBJ2-7
TGTGCCAGCAGCTTAGAACAGGGGCGCGGCTACACCTTC,CASSLEQGRGYTF,TRBD1,TRBV11-3,NA,TRBJ1-2
TGTGCCAGCAGTTCTCAGGCCCAGAACACTGAAGCTTTCTTT,CASSSQAQNTEAFF,NA,TRBV28,NA,TRBJ1-1
TGTGCCAGCAGCGAATGGGGGTCCCGCGAGCAGTACTTC,CASSEWGSREQYF,NA,TRBV3-1/TRBV3-2,NA,TRBJ2-7